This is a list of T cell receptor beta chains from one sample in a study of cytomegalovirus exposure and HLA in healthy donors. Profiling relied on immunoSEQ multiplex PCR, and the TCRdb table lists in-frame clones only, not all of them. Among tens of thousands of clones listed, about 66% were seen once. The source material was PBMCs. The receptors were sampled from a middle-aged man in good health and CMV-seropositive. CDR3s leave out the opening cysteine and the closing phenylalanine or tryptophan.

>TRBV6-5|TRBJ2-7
ASRLAGGSSYEQY
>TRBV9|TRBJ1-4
ASSGNRESNEKLF
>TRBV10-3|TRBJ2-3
AIKGRLAGGLEGTDTQY
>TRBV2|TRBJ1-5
ASSDRASNQPQH
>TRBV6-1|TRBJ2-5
ASSELDVGGGTQY
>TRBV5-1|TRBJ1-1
ASSLFGANTEAF
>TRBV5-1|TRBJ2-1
ASSWPPQGSSYNEQF
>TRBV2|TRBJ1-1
ASSDQGVDTEAF
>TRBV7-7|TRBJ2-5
ASSLGSQETQY
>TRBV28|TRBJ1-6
ASVPGGNSPLH
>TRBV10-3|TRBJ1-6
AISESAGVSGSPLH
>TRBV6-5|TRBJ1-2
ASSPLGGSGYGYT
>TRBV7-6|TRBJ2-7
ASSLGPGTGETAYEQY
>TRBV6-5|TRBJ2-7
ASSYSRDSYEQY
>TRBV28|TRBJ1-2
ASNLQGDGYT
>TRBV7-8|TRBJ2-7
ASSLESGVAYEQY
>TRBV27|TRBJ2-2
ASSSYLVKGQGDRGYTGELF
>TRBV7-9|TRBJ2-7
ASSLPGLAGVHEQY
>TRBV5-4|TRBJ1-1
ASSLPRTNTEAF
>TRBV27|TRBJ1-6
ASSGRGLNSPLH